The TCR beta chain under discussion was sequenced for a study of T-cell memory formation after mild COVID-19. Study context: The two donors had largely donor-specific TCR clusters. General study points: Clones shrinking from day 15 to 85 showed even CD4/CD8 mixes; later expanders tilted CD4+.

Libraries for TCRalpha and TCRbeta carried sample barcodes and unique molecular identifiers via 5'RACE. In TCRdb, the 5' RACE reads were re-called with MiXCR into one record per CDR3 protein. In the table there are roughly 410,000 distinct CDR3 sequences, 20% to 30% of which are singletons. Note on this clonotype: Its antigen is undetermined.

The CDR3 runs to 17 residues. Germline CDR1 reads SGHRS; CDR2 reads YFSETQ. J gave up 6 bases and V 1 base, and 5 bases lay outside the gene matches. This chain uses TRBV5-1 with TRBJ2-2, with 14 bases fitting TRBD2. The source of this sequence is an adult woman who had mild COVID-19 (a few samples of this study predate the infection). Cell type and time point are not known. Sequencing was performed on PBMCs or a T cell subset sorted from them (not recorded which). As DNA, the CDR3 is TGCGCCAGCAGCTTGCCGGGACTAGCGGGAGAGGCCGGGGAGCTGTTTTTT. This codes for CASSLPGLAGEAGELFF.